The clone carrying this T cell receptor (beta chain) was found a few times. Its antigen is currently unknown. MiXCR, applied by TCRdb to the 5' RACE reads, yields one record per CDR3 protein. The data show 300,000 to 350,000 distinct CDR3 sequences, with approximately 4% seen just once and approximately 19% held by the top ten. These data come from a study of T cells after yellow fever vaccination. Overall study: Preparation of fractions with low cell numbers was performed using SMART-Seq v4 Ultra Low Input.

CDR1 SGHRS and CDR2 YFSETQ come from the germline V gene. The CDR3 length is 13 residues. V lost 4 bases and J lost 8, with 13 bases in between. Study-level findings and limits: Few clonotypes appeared in both CD4 and CD8 compartments. The secondary response was weaker, and its peak arrived faster, on day 5 versus 15. The study re-detected most primary-vaccination clones after the booster (roughly 95% CD4, around 90% CD8).

The receptor was isolated from a young man who received the YFV17D yellow fever vaccine. The chain is built from TRBV5-1 and TRBJ2-1; possibly TRBD2 for D (6 bases). This specimen consisted of PBMCs, obtained 15 days after the yellow fever booster vaccination. The CDR3 protein is CASSVGLTYEQFF. Written as DNA, the CDR3 is TGCGCCAGCAGCGTTGGACTAACGTATGAGCAGTTCTTC.